The 5 T cell receptor beta chains presented below share a single source sample, sequenced in a study of cytomegalovirus exposure and HLA in healthy donors (dated by TCRdb to the late 2010s). Library method: the immunoSEQ multiplex PCR assay. A mixture of 60 forward primers for TCR Vbeta segments and 13 reverse primers for TCR Jbeta segments was used in the multiplex PCR. TCRdb's version of the immuneACCESS table is confined to in-frame rearrangements and falls short of the full clone set. An unresolved V gene accounts for under half of the shortfall where checked; the remainder is of unknown origin. This sample has 95,000 to 150,000 clones in its table, and roughly 75% of those were observed once. Approximately 1.3% of the sample is held by the ten biggest clonotypes. Sequenced input: PBMCs. Every receptor here comes from a female donor in good health and CMV-seronegative.

The chain employs TRBV21-1 and TRBJ2-2; TRBD2 is taken as the D call from the table, unchecked against the DNA. TRBV21-1 is given as a pseudogene. The CDR3 is 16 residues long. The CDR3 here is CASNKREGVNTGELFF. The CDR3 bases are TGTGCCAGCAACAAACGGGAGGGGGTGAACACCGGGGAGCTGTTTTTT.

The J gene is TRBJ2-1, the V gene TRBV29-1; 11 bases line up with TRBD2. Germline V lookup: CDR1 SQVTM, CDR2 ANQGSEA. The junction had 2 bases not matched to a gene; V was cut back by 1 base and J by 3 bases. This CDR3 comprises 15 residues. The CDR3 reads CSVEGLAGIYNEQFF. DNA of the CDR3: TGCAGCGTTGAAGGACTAGCGGGGATCTACAATGAGCAGTTCTTC.

This clone was seen a few times. The chain has TRBV25-1 and TRBJ2-6; D unresolved. CDR3 length equals 16 residues. Germline values: CDR1 MGHDK, CDR2 SYGVNS. Trimming left V 8 bases short and J 0 bases short, with 14 bases between. CDR3 sequence: CASLERSSSGANVLTF. The CDR3, as DNA: TGTGCCAGCCTTGAAAGGTCTAGCTCTGGGGCCAACGTCCTGACTTTC. Combining the CDR3 with reference TRBV25-1 and TRBJ2-6 gives the whole variable domain EADIYQTPRYLVIGTGKKITLECSQTMGHDKMYWYQQDPGMELHLIHYSYGVNSTEKGDLSSESTVSRIRTEHFPLTLESARPSHTSQYLCASLERSSSGANVLTFGAGSRLTVL.

The rearrangement links TRBV5-1 to TRBJ1-1, with 7 bases matching TRBD1. The trim removed 7 bases at V and 1 base at J, leaving 7 bases unmatched. Germline V lookup: CDR1 SGHRS, CDR2 YFSETQ. The CDR3 extends over 14 amino acids. The CDR3 here is CASRRTGSNTEAFF. The CDR3 nucleotides are TGCGCCAGCCGCCGGACAGGCTCGAACACTGAAGCTTTCTTT.

The V call is TRBV12-2, the J call TRBJ2-6; no check of the table's D call, TRBD2, against the DNA was made. TRBV12-2 is listed as a pseudogene. CDR3 length: 16 amino acids. The CDR3 DNA is TGTGCAAGTCGCTCCCATTCTAGCTCTGGGGCCAACGTCCTGACTTTC. Translation: CASRSHSSSGANVLTF.